This T cell receptor beta chain was obtained from a study of blood T cell repertoires in COVID-19 (TCRdb year 2020). Turning to the overall study: Samples covering the acute and convalescent phases of COVID-19 were provided by collaborators in the United States, Italy and Spain. The material from the prospective study consisted of cDNA or gDNA derived from T cells, B-cell-depleted T cells, or PBMCs. Subjects who had been exposed to COVID-19, were actively infected with it, or had recovered from it provided the deeply sampled blood TCRbeta repertoires that made up the dataset. The repertoires were made available in a free public database intended to serve as a resource for research on the immune response to SARS-CoV-2. Samples came from the ongoing ImmuneRACE study (first 160 participants) plus 1,254 subjects from 6 global collaborators. Sample metadata almost always included a de-identified subject ID, COVID-19 status, age in years and sex. Where HLA class I and class II types were available, the types were taken from metadata supplied by the sample provider, not from assay-based typing.

This clone is a singleton in its sample. The specificity of this receptor is unknown. No much larger clone is present one base from it, and per-base qualities are unavailable. Whole blood was collected in K2EDTA tubes by collaborating institutions according to the institutions' own protocols. For TCRbeta analysis, collaborators shipped samples as frozen whole blood, isolated PBMCs, or DNA extracted from either of those sample types. The junction carries 11 bases between V and J, which are trimmed by 3 bases and 6 bases respectively. The CDR3 runs 13 amino acids, cysteine and phenylalanine included. The entry retains the CDR3 DNA only, 39 bases that are in frame from base 1. CDR1 DFQATT and CDR2 SNEGSKA are derived from the germline V gene (reference sequence). TCRbeta CDR3 regions were amplified from genomic DNA by means of the immunoSEQ Assay, a bias-controlled multiplex PCR. In the authors' own workflow: The number of nucleated cells in each sample was estimated from the amplification of reference gene primers within the assay. To quantify the absolute abundance of each unique TCRbeta CDR3 rearrangement, sequence reads were collapsed and filtered. For each sample, productive Simpson clonality was calculated as the square root of Simpson's diversity index over productive rearrangements. In TCRdb, the immuneACCESS table is reduced to in-frame sequences with V and J assigned. These tables do not hold every clone; where another copy was compared, an unresolved V gene accounts for under half, and the others remain unexplained. V and J calls and clone size are those listed in that table; D and trimming were worked out from the DNA. The sample data list some 200,000 clones, and around nine tenths of these were observed just once. The ten largest make up around 3.5% of the sample.

The investigation overall reported the following: Clinical and demographic metadata were provided uncurated, with the amount varying by source and participant.

Sequencing was performed on peripheral blood. The V gene is TRBV20-1 and the J gene is TRBJ2-2; TRBD2 might be the D gene, on 5 matching bases. The receptor was derived from a man aged 18 to 35 with active or convalescent COVID-19. The nucleotide sequence is TGCAGTGCTAGTTTGACCGGGGCCGGGGAGCTGTTTTTT. This translates into CSASLTGAGELFF.